Below are 14 T cell receptor beta chains sequenced from a single sample in a study of a mutant IDH1 vaccine in newly diagnosed glioma. Generated by immunoSEQ multiplex PCR, the TCRdb table keeps only in-frame clones and is missing some. The sample has 50,000 to 70,000 clones; approximately 82% are singletons. The antigens for these receptors are not known. Specified time point: week 5, during vaccination. What each vaccine dose contained was 300 ug of mutant IDH1 20-mer peptide, accompanied by topical imiquimod. Sequencing was performed on PBMCs, taken from a glioma patient whose treatment included an IDH1 peptide vaccine. The receptors here all came from a woman aged 18 to 35 with glioma. Some clones in this sample may be carry-over from other donors' samples.

The chain links TRBV4-1 to TRBJ2-7, with D tentatively TRBD2 (6 bases). The CDR3 loop spans 15 amino acids. Germline CDR1 and CDR2: MGHRA and YSYEKL. The V end lost 3 bases, the J end lost 2 bases, and 14 bases lay between the germline ends. DNA for the CDR3: TGCGCCAGCAGCCACCGAGCGGGCAAGACCTACGAGCAGTACTTC. Amino acids: CASSHRAGKTYEQYF.

V gene TRBV13 combines with J gene TRBJ1-2; D is unclear. The ends were cut back, 2 bases at V and 7 bases at J, with 8 bases in the middle. Germline assignment: CDR1 PRHDT and CDR2 FYEKMQ (reference sequence). The CDR3 covers 12 residues. This CDR3 reads CASSLLQAGYTF. The CDR3 region has the DNA TGTGCCAGCAGCTTACTCCAGGCTGGCTACACCTTC.

The chain recombines TRBV7-3 with TRBJ1-1; TRBD1 might be the D (6 bases). CDR3 size: 14 residues. V was cut by 3 bases and J by 8 bases, with 16 bases left in between. The germline V gene encodes CDR1 SGHTA and CDR2 FQGTGA. The CDR3 nucleotides read TGTGCCAGCAGCTTGGACAGTGGGGCCCAGGAAGCTTTCTTT. Its protein is CASSLDSGAQEAFF.

This sequence joins TRBV27 and TRBJ1-3; 9 bases agree with TRBD1. The J segment lost 3 bases and the V segment lost 6 bases, leaving 6 bases of the junction unmatched. There are 15 residues in the CDR3. Germline V gene sequence: CDR1 MNHEY, CDR2 SMNVEV (reference sequence). The CDR3 nucleotides read TGTGCCAGCAGCCCGGGACAGGGTTATGGAAACACCATATATTTT. It encodes CASSPGQGYGNTIYF.

This rearrangement joins TRBV5-8 to TRBJ2-5, with 7 bases that match TRBD1. CDR3 length: 15 residues. CDR1 SGHTS and CDR2 YDEGEE come from the germline V gene. Trimming cost V 3 bases and J 0 bases; bases outside gene matches: 5. CDR3 sequence: CASSWGQRDQETQYF. The CDR3 nucleotides are TGTGCCAGCAGCTGGGGACAGAGAGACCAAGAGACCCAGTACTTC. The variable domain in full, completed from reference TRBV5-8 and TRBJ2-5, reads EAGVTQSPTHLIKTRGQQATLRCSPISGHTSVYWYQQALGLGLQFLLWYDEGEERNRGNFPPRFSGRQFPNYSSELNVNALELEDSALYLCASSWGQRDQETQYFGPGTRLLVL.

This chain links TRBV12-5 with TRBJ1-1; possibly TRBD1 for D (6 bases). This CDR3 spans 16 amino acids. Trimming removed 4 bases from V and 3 bases from J, with 18 bases in between. CDR1 is LGHNT, CDR2 FRNRAP, per germline. The CDR3 nucleotides are TGTGCTAGTGGTTCCCCCCGGGAGGGGGGGGACACTGAAGCTTTCTTT. Its protein is CASGSPREGGDTEAFF.

This chain uses TRBV30 with TRBJ2-7; 8 nucleotides line up with TRBD2. Trimming cost V 0 bases and J 7 bases; bases outside gene matches: 2. Germline CDR1 is GTSNPN and CDR2 is SVGIG (reference sequence). This CDR3 region has 12 residues. The DNA for the CDR3 is TGTGCCTGGAGTGTAAGACTAGCGGAGCAGTACTTC. Amino acid sequence: CAWSVRLAEQYF.

This rearrangement joins TRBV29-1 to TRBJ1-1, with a possible D match to TRBD1 (5 bases). The CDR3 length is 11 residues. V was cut by 5 bases and J by 3 bases, with 7 bases left in between. Per the germline V gene, CDR1 is SQVTM and CDR2 is ANQGSEA. The CDR3: CSVRGDTEAFF. CDR3 nucleotides: TGCAGCGTTCGGGGGGACACTGAAGCTTTCTTT.

The J gene is TRBJ2-7, the V gene TRBV2, with D possibly being TRBD2 (6 bases). This CDR3 has 17 amino acids. Germline V gene sequence: CDR1 SNHLY, CDR2 FYNNEI. The germline V and J ends were trimmed by 2 bases and 5 bases, with 22 bases remaining between them. CDR3: CASSEFDGAGGADEQYF. CDR3 bases: TGTGCCAGCAGTGAATTTGATGGTGCGGGCGGGGCGGACGAGCAGTACTTC.

The table lists this clone with a count of one. The rearrangement uses TRBV11-3 and TRBJ2-7, with D unresolved. CDR3 length: 13 residues. Germline lookup yields CDR1 SGHNT and CDR2 YENEEA. Between the trimmed V and J ends, which lost 5 bases and 0 bases, there was a span of 8 bases. The CDR3 loop reads CASSTQSSYEQYF. DNA for the CDR3: TGTGCCAGCAGCACGCAGAGCTCCTACGAGCAGTACTTC.

The chain couples TRBV6-5 to TRBJ1-1, with TRBD1 as a possible D gene (5 bases). The CDR3 has 15 amino acids. The ends were cut back, 4 bases at V and 0 bases at J, with 12 bases in the middle. Germline values: CDR1 MNHEY, CDR2 SVGAGI. CDR3 bases: TGTGCCAGCAGTTCGGGACCGAAAATGAACACTGAAGCTTTCTTT. Translated, it gives CASSSGPKMNTEAFF.

V is TRBV11-3 and J is TRBJ1-1; D might be TRBD1 (6 bases). Germline CDR1 and CDR2: SGHNT and YENEEA. Trimming took 10 bases from V and 7 from J, leaving 16 bases between them. The CDR3 runs to 12 residues. CDR3 coding DNA: TGTGCCACTCCAGCGGGACAAAATGAAGCTTTCTTT. Translation: CATPAGQNEAFF.

The chain recombines TRBV11-3 with TRBJ2-5, with no clear D. The CDR3 totals 11 residues. Trimming stripped 2 bases from V and 5 bases from J, with 3 bases between. From germline, CDR1 is SGHNT and CDR2 YENEEA. For the CDR3, the DNA is TGTGCCAGCAGCTTAAGGGAGACCCAGTACTTC. Translation gives CASSLRETQYF. Filled out from reference TRBV11-3 and TRBJ2-5, the complete variable domain reads EAGVVQSPRYKIIEKKQPVAFWCNPISGHNTLYWYLQNLGQGPELLIRYENEEAVDDSQLPKDRFSAERLKGVDSTLKIQPAELGDSAVYLCASSLRETQYFGPGTRLLVL.

The chain employs TRBV10-2 and TRBJ1-5; perhaps TRBD1 as D (6 bases). Trimming shortened V by 0 bases and J by 7 bases, and 10 bases separated the two germline ends. The CDR3 covers 14 residues. CDR1 WSHSY and CDR2 SAAADI come from the germline V gene. CDR3 region: CASSESGGFQPQHF. In nucleotides, the CDR3 is TGCGCCAGCAGTGAGTCAGGGGGGTTCCAGCCCCAGCATTTT.